Included here is one T cell receptor (beta chain) sequence, with context. Its antigen is as yet unknown. Losses at the gene ends were 2 bases for V and 4 bases for J; bases not matched to a gene: 7. CDR3 length: 16 amino acids. The data belong to a study of T cell repertoires in cytomegalovirus infection. TCRdb re-derived calls from the reads in MiXCR, one entry per CDR3 protein. This sample has 650,000 to 900,000 distinct CDR3 sequences, with under 35% found just once. This rearrangement joins TRBV12-3 or TRBV12-4 to TRBJ2-3, with 9 bases matching TRBD2. The sequence was collected from a human donor in good health (CMV status not recorded). Some clones in this sample may be carry-over from other donors' samples. The sequences come from cultured CD8+ T cells from PBMCs, collected from culture after CMV antigen stimulation. The CDR3 loop is CASSLLLAGDPDTQYF. DNA for the CDR3: TGTGCCAGCAGTTTACTGTTAGCGGGGGACCCAGATACGCAGTATTTT.